This T cell receptor (beta chain) was found in a study of long-term antiretroviral therapy in people with HIV. CDR1 is KGHSH and CDR2 is LQKENI in the germline V gene. The V and J ends lost 0 bases and 3 bases respectively, with 12 bases between them. The CDR3 loop spans 15 amino acids. The assay, immunoSEQ v3.0, was run at survey level. Some clones are missing from TCRdb's copy, which holds only in-frame ones; the method was immunoSEQ multiplex PCR. Of about 19,000 clones listed, around 80% are singletons. This chain connects TRBV18 to TRBJ2-7; D remains ambiguous. Here the sequenced sample was unsorted PBMCs, taken 0.5 years before starting antiretroviral therapy. The clonotype originates from a woman between 50 and 59 years old with HIV. CDR3 bases: TGTGCCAGCTCACCACCGTCCTCCGGATTCTACGAGCAGTACTTC. This codes for CASSPPSSGFYEQYF.